The present TCR beta chain was sequenced within a study of human CD8 memory T cell subsets. It was negative magnetic separation that enriched the total CD8+ T cells. For every subset, the RNA was derived from duplicate vials of roughly 150,000 sorted CD8+ T cells. UMI-labeled 5' RACE yielded the TCR beta libraries. From its re-call of the 5' RACE reads, TCRdb lists each CDR3 protein once, without DNA. The table lists about 18,000 distinct CDR3 sequences. This CDR3 region has 15 residues. The germline V gene encodes CDR1 LGHNA and CDR2 YSLEER. The sequenced sample was CD8+ T cells from PBMCs. This TCR was recovered from a human donor in good health. The chain recombines TRBV4-3 with TRBJ2-1; TCRdb's D call of TRBD2 is untestable without DNA. CDR3: CASSLIALADDEQFF.